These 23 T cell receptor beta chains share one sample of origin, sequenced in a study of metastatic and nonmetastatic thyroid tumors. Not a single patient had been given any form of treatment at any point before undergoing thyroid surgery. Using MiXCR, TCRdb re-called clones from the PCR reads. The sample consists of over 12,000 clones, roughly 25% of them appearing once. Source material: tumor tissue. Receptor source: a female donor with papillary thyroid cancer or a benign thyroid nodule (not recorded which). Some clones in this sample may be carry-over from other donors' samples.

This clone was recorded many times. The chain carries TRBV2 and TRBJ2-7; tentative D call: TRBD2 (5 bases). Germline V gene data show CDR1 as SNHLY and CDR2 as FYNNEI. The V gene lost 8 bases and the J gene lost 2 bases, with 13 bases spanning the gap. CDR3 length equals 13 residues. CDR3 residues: CASGEFRTYEQYF. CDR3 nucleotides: TGTGCCAGCGGGGAGTTTCGAACCTACGAGCAGTACTTC.

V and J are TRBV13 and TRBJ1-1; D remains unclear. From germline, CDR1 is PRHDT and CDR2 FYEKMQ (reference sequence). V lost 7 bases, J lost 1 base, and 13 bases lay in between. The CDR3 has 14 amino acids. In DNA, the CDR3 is TGTGCCAGCACCTTGGTCTGGCGGAACACTGAAGCTTTCTTT. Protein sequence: CASTLVWRNTEAFF.

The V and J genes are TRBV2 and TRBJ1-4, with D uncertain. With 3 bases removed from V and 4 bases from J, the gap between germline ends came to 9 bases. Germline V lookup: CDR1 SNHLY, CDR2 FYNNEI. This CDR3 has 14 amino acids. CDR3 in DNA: TGTGCCAGCAGTGACCGGGAGATTAATGAAAAACTGTTTTTT. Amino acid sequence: CASSDREINEKLFF.

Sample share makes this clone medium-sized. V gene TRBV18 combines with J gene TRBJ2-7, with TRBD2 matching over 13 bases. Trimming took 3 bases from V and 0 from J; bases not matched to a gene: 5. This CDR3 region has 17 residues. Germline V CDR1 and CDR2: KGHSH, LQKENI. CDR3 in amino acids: CASSPRTSGSNSYEQYF. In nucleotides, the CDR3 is TGTGCCAGCTCACCCCGGACTAGCGGGAGTAACTCCTACGAGCAGTACTTC. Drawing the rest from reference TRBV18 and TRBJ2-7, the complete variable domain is NAGVMQNPRHLVRRRGQEARLRCSPMKGHSHVYWYRQLPEEGLKFMVYLQKENIIDESGMPKERFSAEFPKEGPSILRIQQVVRGDSAAYFCASSPRTSGSNSYEQYFGPGTRLTVT.

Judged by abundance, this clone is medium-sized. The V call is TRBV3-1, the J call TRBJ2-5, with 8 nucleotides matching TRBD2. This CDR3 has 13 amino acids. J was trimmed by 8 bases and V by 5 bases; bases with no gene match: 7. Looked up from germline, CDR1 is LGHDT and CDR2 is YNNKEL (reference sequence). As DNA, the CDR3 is TGTGCCAGCAGCGAACCCACTAGCGGCACCCAGTACTTC. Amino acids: CASSEPTSGTQYF.

Here the CDR3 DNA reads TGTGCCAGCTCACCAGGGCGGACTAATTCACCCCTCCACTTT. It encodes CASSPGRTNSPLHF. This chain uses TRBV18 with TRBJ1-6; D not resolved. The CDR3 runs to 14 residues. The V end lost 2 bases, the J end lost 6 bases, and 8 bases lay between the germline ends. The germline V gene encodes CDR1 KGHSH and CDR2 LQKENI.

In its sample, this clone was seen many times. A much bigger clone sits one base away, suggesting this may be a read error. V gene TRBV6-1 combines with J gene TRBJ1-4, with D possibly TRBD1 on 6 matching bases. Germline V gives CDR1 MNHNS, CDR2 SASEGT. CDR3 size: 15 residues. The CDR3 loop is CVSRHPGQGSEKLFF. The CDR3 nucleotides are TGTGTCAGCCGACACCCGGGACAAGGGAGTGAAAAACTGTTTTTT.

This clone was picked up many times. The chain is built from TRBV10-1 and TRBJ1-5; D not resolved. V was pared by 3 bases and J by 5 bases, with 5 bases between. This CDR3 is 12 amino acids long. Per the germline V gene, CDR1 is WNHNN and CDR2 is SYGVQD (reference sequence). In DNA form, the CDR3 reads TGCGCCAGCAGTGACAGTTATCAGCCCCAGCATTTT. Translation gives CASSDSYQPQHF.

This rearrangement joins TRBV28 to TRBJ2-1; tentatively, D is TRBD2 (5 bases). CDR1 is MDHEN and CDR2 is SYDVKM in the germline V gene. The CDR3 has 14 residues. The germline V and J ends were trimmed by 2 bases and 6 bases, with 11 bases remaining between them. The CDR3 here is CASSLELGSNEQFF. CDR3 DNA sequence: TGTGCCAGCAGTTTAGAACTAGGGAGCAATGAGCAGTTCTTC.

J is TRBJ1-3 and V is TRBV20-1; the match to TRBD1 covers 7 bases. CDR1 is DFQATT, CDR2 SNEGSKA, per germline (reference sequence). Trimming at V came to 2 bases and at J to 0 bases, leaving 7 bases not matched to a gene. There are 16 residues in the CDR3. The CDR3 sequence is CSARPSDRRSGNTIYF. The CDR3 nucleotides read TGCAGTGCTAGACCTTCGGACAGGCGCTCTGGAAACACCATATATTTT.

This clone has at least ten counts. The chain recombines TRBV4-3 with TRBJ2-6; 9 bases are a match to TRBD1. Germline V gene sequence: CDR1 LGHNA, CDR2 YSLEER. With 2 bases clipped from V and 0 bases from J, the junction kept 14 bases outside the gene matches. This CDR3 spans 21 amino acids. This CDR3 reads CASSQYSGQGFSLSGANVLTF. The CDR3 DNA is TGCGCCAGCAGCCAATATTCGGGACAGGGTTTTTCGCTCTCTGGGGCCAACGTCCTGACTTTC.

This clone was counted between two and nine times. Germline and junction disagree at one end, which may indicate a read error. The CDR3 protein is CATSCAFSGELFF. In DNA form, the CDR3 reads TGTGCCACCTCTTGTGCATTCTCCGGTGAGCTGTTTTTT. The V and J genes are TRBV15 and TRBJ2-2; D unresolved. Germline CDR1 reads LNHNV; CDR2 reads YYDKDF (reference sequence). This CDR3 has 13 residues.

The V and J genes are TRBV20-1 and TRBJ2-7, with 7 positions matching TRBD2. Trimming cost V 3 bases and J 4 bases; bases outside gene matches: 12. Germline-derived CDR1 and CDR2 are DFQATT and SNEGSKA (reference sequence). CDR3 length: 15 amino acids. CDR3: CSASVRERPLYEQYF. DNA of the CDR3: TGCAGTGCTAGTGTGCGGGAGAGGCCCCTTTACGAGCAGTACTTC.

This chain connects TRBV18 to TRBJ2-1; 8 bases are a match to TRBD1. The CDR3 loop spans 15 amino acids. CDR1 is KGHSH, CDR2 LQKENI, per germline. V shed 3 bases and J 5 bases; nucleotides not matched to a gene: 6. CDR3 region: CASSPGQGANNEQFF. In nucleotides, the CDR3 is TGTGCCAGCTCACCCGGGCAGGGGGCTAACAATGAGCAGTTCTTC.

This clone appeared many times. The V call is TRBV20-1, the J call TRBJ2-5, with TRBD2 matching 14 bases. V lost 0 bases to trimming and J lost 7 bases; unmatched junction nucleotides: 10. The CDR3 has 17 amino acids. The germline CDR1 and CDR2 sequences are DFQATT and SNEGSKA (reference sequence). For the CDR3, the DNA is TGCAGTGCTAGAGAGCAAATCGGGACTAGCGGGAGAAGGACCCAGTACTTC. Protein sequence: CSAREQIGTSGRRTQYF.

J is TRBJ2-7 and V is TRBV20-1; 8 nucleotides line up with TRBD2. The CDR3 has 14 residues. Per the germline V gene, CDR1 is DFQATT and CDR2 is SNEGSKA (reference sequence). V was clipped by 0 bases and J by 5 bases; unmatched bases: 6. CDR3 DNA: TGCAGTGCTAGAGATACCAGCGGGAGAAACGAGCAGTACTTC. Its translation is CSARDTSGRNEQYF.

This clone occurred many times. The CDR3 reads CASRVEGEPGTPHSNQPQHF. CDR3 nucleotides: TGTGCCAGCAGGGTGGAGGGCGAACCCGGGACACCCCATAGCAATCAGCCCCAGCATTTT. The chain employs TRBV9 and TRBJ1-5; D may be TRBD1 (6 bases). V was trimmed by 5 bases and J by 0 bases, leaving 27 bases between them. The CDR3 extends over 20 amino acids. Germline V gives CDR1 SGDLS, CDR2 YYNGEE.

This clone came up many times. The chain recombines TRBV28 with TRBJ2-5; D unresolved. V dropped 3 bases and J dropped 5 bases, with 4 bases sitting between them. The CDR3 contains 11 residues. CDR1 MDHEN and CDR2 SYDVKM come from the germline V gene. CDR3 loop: CASSFGETQYF. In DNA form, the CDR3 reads TGTGCCAGCAGTTTCGGCGAGACCCAGTACTTC.

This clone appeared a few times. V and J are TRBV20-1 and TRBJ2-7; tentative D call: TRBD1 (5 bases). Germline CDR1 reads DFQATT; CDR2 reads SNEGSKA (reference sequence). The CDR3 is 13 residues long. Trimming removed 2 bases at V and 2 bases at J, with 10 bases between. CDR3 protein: CSARLEGAYEQYF. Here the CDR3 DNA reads TGCAGTGCTAGACTAGAAGGGGCCTACGAGCAGTACTTC.

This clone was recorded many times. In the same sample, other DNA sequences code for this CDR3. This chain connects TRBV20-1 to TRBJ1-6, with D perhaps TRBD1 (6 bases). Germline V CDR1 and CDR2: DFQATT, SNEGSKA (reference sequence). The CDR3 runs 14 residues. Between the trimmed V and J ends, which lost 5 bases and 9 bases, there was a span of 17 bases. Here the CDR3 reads CSAQEYREVSPLHF. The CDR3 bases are TGCAGTGCTCAAGAGTACAGGGAAGTTTCACCCCTCCACTTT.

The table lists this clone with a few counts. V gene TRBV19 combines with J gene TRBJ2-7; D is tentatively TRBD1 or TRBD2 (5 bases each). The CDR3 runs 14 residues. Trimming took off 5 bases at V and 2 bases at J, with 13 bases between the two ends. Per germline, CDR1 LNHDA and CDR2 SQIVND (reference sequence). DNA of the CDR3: TGTGCCAGTAGTTTCCGGGACGGCCCCTACGAGCAGTACTTC. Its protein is CASSFRDGPYEQYF.

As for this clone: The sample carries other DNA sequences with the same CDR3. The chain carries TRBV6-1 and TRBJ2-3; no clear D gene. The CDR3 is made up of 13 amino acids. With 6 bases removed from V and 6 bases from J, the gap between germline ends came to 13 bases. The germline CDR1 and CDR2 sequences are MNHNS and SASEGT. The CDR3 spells CASRPRGADTQYF. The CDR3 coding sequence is TGTGCCAGCAGACCCCGTGGTGCTGATACGCAGTATTTT.

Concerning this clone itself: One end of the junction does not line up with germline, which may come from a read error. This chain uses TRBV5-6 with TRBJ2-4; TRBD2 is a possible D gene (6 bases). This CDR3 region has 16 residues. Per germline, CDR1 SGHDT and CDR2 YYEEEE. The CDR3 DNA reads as TGTGTCAGCAGCTTTCTACGGGGGTCGGCCAAAAAAATTCAGTACTTC. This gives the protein CVSSFLRGSAKKIQYF.